This passage covers 30 T cell receptor beta chains from one sample sequenced in a study of cytomegalovirus exposure and HLA in healthy donors. Vbeta (60) and Jbeta (13) primers were used in the PCR. Assay: immunoSEQ multiplex PCR; the TCRdb copy retains only in-frame clones and omits some. The sample includes around 170,000 clones, roughly 70% of them seen just once. The sequenced sample was PBMCs. These receptor sequences come from a girl aged 5-17 years in good health and CMV-seronegative.

The V call is TRBV9, the J call TRBJ1-2; maybe TRBD1 (5 bases). V lost 0 bases, J lost 1 base, and 10 bases lay in between. The V gene's germline CDR1 is SGDLS and CDR2 YYNGEE. The CDR3 has 15 amino acids. The CDR3 loop reads CASSVDEGDNYGYTF. CDR3 nucleotide sequence: TGTGCCAGCAGCGTAGATGAAGGGGATAACTATGGCTACACCTTC.

This clone was detected only a few times. The chain recombines TRBV6-4 with TRBJ2-3; no firm D call. Germline CDR1 and CDR2: MRHNA and SNTAGT. Deletions cut 0 bases from V and 4 bases from J, with 8 bases between. The CDR3 runs 14 residues. The CDR3 reads CASSDSSVSDTQYF. Written as DNA, the CDR3 is TGTGCCAGCAGTGACTCGAGTGTTTCAGATACGCAGTATTTT.

This clone was seen once. J is TRBJ2-2 and V is TRBV25-1; D possibly corresponds to TRBD1 (7 bases). Germline CDR1 is MGHDK and CDR2 is SYGVNS. With 4 bases removed from V and 5 bases from J, the gap between germline ends came to 14 bases. The CDR3 consists of 15 residues. The CDR3 region is CASSGKQGRTGELFF. In DNA form, the CDR3 reads TGTGCCAGCAGTGGTAAACAGGGGAGGACCGGGGAGCTGTTTTTT. Looking up the rest from reference TRBV25-1 and TRBJ2-2 gives the full variable domain: EADIYQTPRYLVIGTGKKITLECSQTMGHDKMYWYQQDPGMELHLIHYSYGVNSTEKGDLSSESTVSRIRTEHFPLTLESARPSHTSQYLCASSGKQGRTGELFFGEGSRLTVL.

This sequence joins TRBV19 and TRBJ1-4, with 9 bases matching TRBD1. The CDR3 spans 14 residues. Germline V gives CDR1 LNHDA, CDR2 SQIVND (reference sequence). The V segment lost 7 bases and the J segment 8 bases; nucleotides outside the gene matches: 8. The CDR3 region has the DNA TGTGCCAGTAAGGCGGGACAGGGTATAGAAAAACTGTTTTTT. Translated: CASKAGQGIEKLFF.

Here the CDR3 reads CASKPDRVETQYF. CDR3 nucleotide sequence: TGTGCCAGCAAACCAGACAGGGTAGAGACCCAGTACTTC. The V call is TRBV2, the J call TRBJ2-5; 7 positions agree with TRBD1. Germline V gene data show CDR1 as SNHLY and CDR2 as FYNNEI. The CDR3 runs to 13 residues. V gave up 7 bases and J gave up 4 bases; unmatched junction bases: 6.

This clone was seen only once. J is TRBJ2-7 and V is TRBV25-1; the D gene is possibly TRBD1 (5 bases). The CDR3 is 13 residues long. Between the trimmed V and J ends, which lost 6 bases and 6 bases, there was a span of 15 bases. Germline CDR1 and CDR2: MGHDK and SYGVNS. This CDR3 is CASSLMGPGEQYF. The DNA for the CDR3 is TGTGCCAGCAGCTTAATGGGGCCAGGCGAGCAGTACTTC.

This chain uses TRBV30 with TRBJ2-7, with D tentatively TRBD1 (6 bases). CDR3 size: 12 residues. V was shortened by 5 bases and J by 0 bases, with 8 bases between the two germline ends. In germline, CDR1 is GTSNPN, CDR2 SVGIG (reference sequence). In DNA form, the CDR3 reads TGTGCCTGGGGGACACTCTCCTACGAGCAGTACTTC. It is translated as CAWGTLSYEQYF.

This chain uses TRBV19 with TRBJ1-1; a possible D gene is TRBD1 (5 bases). Trimming left V 5 bases short and J 5 bases short, with 12 bases between. Germline loops: CDR1 LNHDA, CDR2 SQIVND (reference sequence). The length of the CDR3 is 13 residues. As DNA, the CDR3 is TGTGCCAGTAGTGGCAGGGCTCGTACTGAAGCTTTCTTT. Translated, it gives CASSGRARTEAFF.

This chain uses TRBV18 with TRBJ2-2, with D perhaps matching TRBD1 (6 bases). The CDR3 is 13 residues long. V lost 3 bases, J lost 5 bases, and 7 bases lay in between. In germline, CDR1 is KGHSH, CDR2 LQKENI. The CDR3 sequence is CASSPQGTGELFF. The CDR3 region has the DNA TGTGCCAGCTCACCCCAGGGGACCGGGGAGCTGTTTTTT.

V and J are TRBV15 and TRBJ1-5; D perhaps matches TRBD1 (5 bases). Trimming shortened V by 2 bases and J by 6 bases, and 11 bases separated the two germline ends. Per the germline V gene, CDR1 is LNHNV and CDR2 is YYDKDF (reference sequence). The CDR3 has 14 amino acids. The CDR3 sequence: CATSRRGGSQPQHF. The CDR3 region has the DNA TGTGCCACCAGCAGACGGGGGGGGAGTCAGCCCCAGCATTTT. The full variable domain, rest sourced from reference TRBV15 and TRBJ1-5, is DAMVIQNPRYQVTQFGKPVTLSCSQTLNHNVMYWYQQKSSQAPKLLFHYYDKDFNNEADTPDNFQSRRPNTSFCFLDIRSPGLGDTAMYLCATSRRGGSQPQHFGDGTRLSIL.

This clone was counted only a few times. The rearrangement links TRBV4-1 to TRBJ2-7; TRBD2 matches 7 bases. V gave up 0 bases and J gave up 11 bases; unmatched junction bases: 7. CDR3 length: 13 amino acids. Germline V gene sequence: CDR1 MGHRA, CDR2 YSYEKL. The CDR3 loop reads CASSQEGRTRKYF. CDR3 nucleotides: TGCGCCAGCAGCCAAGAGGGGAGGACTAGGAAGTACTTC.

The chain joins TRBV2 to TRBJ2-3; 8 bases line up with TRBD2. J gave up 2 bases and V 6 bases, and 7 bases lay outside the gene matches. This CDR3 comprises 15 residues. CDR1 SNHLY and CDR2 FYNNEI come from the germline V gene. The CDR3 protein is CASRRAGADTDTQYF. In DNA, the CDR3 is TGTGCCAGCAGGAGAGCGGGGGCCGACACAGATACGCAGTATTTT. Together with reference TRBV2 and TRBJ2-3, the CDR3 gives the full variable domain: EPEVTQTPSHQVTQMGQEVILRCVPISNHLYFYWYRQILGQKVEFLVSFYNNEISEKSEIFDDQFSVERPDGSNFTLKIRSTKLEDSAMYFCASRRAGADTDTQYFGPGTRLTVL.

This chain links TRBV7-9 with TRBJ2-7, with 11 bases fitting TRBD1. Per germline, CDR1 SEHNR and CDR2 FQNEAQ (reference sequence). The length of the CDR3 is 18 residues. Trimming at V came to 5 bases and at J to 2 bases, leaving 14 bases not matched to a gene. The CDR3 loop is CASSSRTGGTHGPYEQYF. The CDR3, as DNA: TGTGCCAGCAGCAGCCGGACAGGGGGCACCCATGGCCCCTACGAGCAGTACTTC.

A few counts support this clone. The rearrangement links TRBV25-1 to TRBJ2-6; tentative D call: TRBD1 (6 bases). The CDR3 runs to 14 residues. Per the germline V gene, CDR1 is MGHDK and CDR2 is SYGVNS. Between the trimmed V and J ends, which lost 4 bases and 3 bases, there was a span of 7 bases. The CDR3 DNA reads TGTGCCAGCAGTGTAGGGGGTGGGGCCAACGTCCTGACTTTC. Amino acids: CASSVGGGANVLTF.

This chain joins TRBV6-5 and TRBJ1-3, with D perhaps matching TRBD1 (5 bases). Trimming cost V 7 bases and J 1 base, with 14 bases left between them. Germline V lookup: CDR1 MNHEY, CDR2 SVGAGI. The CDR3 extends over 15 amino acids. The CDR3 sequence is CASITSPGSGNTIYF. As DNA, the CDR3 is TGTGCCAGCATTACATCTCCAGGGTCTGGAAACACCATATATTTT.

This clone has only one observation. The chain couples TRBV30 to TRBJ2-3; 9 bases are shared with TRBD2. CDR3 size: 14 residues. CDR1 is GTSNPN and CDR2 is SVGIG in the germline V gene (reference sequence). Trimming removed 5 bases from V and 1 base from J; junction bases left unmatched: 4. As DNA, the CDR3 is TGTGCCTGGTCGAAGCGGGGGGGCACAGATACGCAGTATTTT. Its translation: CAWSKRGGTDTQYF.

The genes are TRBV4-1 and TRBJ1-6, with D maybe TRBD1 (5 bases). CDR3 size: 17 residues. Deletions cut 5 bases from V and 10 bases from J, with 24 bases between. The germline V gene encodes CDR1 MGHRA and CDR2 YSYEKL. Here the CDR3 DNA reads TGCGCCAGCAGCATAAACTTCGACAGCGTGGCATACTCACCCCTCCACTTT. This sequence encodes CASSINFDSVAYSPLHF.

The chain combines TRBV19 with TRBJ1-1, with 10 positions matching TRBD1. The V and J ends lost 5 bases and 5 bases, in that order; junction bases with no gene match: 5. Germline V gene data show CDR1 as LNHDA and CDR2 as SQIVND (reference sequence). The CDR3 totals 14 residues. Written as DNA, the CDR3 is TGTGCCAGTAGTTTAGGACAGGGGGAAACTGAAGCTTTCTTT. Protein: CASSLGQGETEAFF.

CDR3 amino acids: CASSSAGQGNEKLFF. CDR3 nucleotide sequence: TGTGCCAGCAGCTCAGCGGGACAGGGGAATGAAAAACTGTTTTTT. The rearrangement links TRBV7-9 to TRBJ1-4, with 10 bases fitting TRBD1. The CDR3 loop spans 15 amino acids. Trimming removed 4 bases from V and 5 bases from J; junction bases left unmatched: 4. Germline V gene data show CDR1 as SEHNR and CDR2 as FQNEAQ (reference sequence).

The rearrangement joins TRBV19 to TRBJ2-1, with 7 nucleotides matching TRBD2. Per the germline V gene, CDR1 is LNHDA and CDR2 is SQIVND (reference sequence). With 5 bases clipped from V and 5 bases from J, the junction kept 9 bases outside the gene matches. The length of the CDR3 is 15 residues. In nucleotides, the CDR3 is TGTGCCAGTAGTCGCAGCGGGGCCCCCAACAATGAGCAGTTCTTC. Translated: CASSRSGAPNNEQFF.

This chain connects TRBV19 to TRBJ2-3, with D tentatively TRBD2 (6 bases). V lost 2 bases and J 6 bases, leaving 6 bases between the germline ends. This CDR3 has 12 amino acids. Germline V CDR1 and CDR2: LNHDA, SQIVND (reference sequence). In DNA form, the CDR3 reads TGTGCCAGTAGTATACGGGAGGATACGCAGTATTTT. Protein product: CASSIREDTQYF.

The rearrangement links TRBV2 to TRBJ2-7, with 8 nucleotides matching TRBD2. With 2 bases clipped from V and 3 bases from J, the junction kept 3 bases outside the gene matches. The CDR3 totals 14 residues. The V gene's germline CDR1 is SNHLY and CDR2 FYNNEI. The CDR3 region is CASSERGGGYEQYF. The CDR3 DNA reads TGTGCCAGCAGTGAACGGGGGGGTGGCTACGAGCAGTACTTC.

V and J are TRBV18 and TRBJ2-5; 7 bases map to TRBD1. Germline V lookup: CDR1 KGHSH, CDR2 LQKENI. The CDR3 loop spans 17 amino acids. V dropped 3 bases and J dropped 7; count of bases not matched to a gene: 17. CDR3 nucleotide sequence: TGTGCCAGCTCACCCCGTCTTGACAGGGTAGAATATCGGACCCAGTACTTC. This translates into CASSPRLDRVEYRTQYF.

This clone was seen only once. The V call is TRBV27, the J call TRBJ1-1; D gene ambiguous. The CDR3 contains 13 residues. Trimming took 0 bases from V and 4 from J, leaving 6 bases between them. Germline CDR1 and CDR2: MNHEY and SMNVEV (reference sequence). The CDR3 DNA is TGTGCCAGCAGTTTATCGACAAGCACTGAAGCTTTCTTT. Its protein product is CASSLSTSTEAFF.

This clone was observed a few times. The J gene is TRBJ2-1, the V gene TRBV10-1; 9 bases are shared with TRBD1. The CDR3 sequence is 14 residues long. With V trimmed by 5 bases and J by 8 bases, 7 bases remained unmatched. The germline V gene has CDR1 WNHNN and CDR2 SYGVQD (reference sequence). The CDR3 sequence is CASSTGTGFDEQFF. CDR3 DNA sequence: TGCGCCAGCAGTACCGGGACAGGGTTCGATGAGCAGTTCTTC.

This clone was counted a few times. The chain joins TRBV5-4 to TRBJ2-3, with 13 bases identical to TRBD2. With 4 bases clipped from V and 5 bases from J, the junction kept 7 bases outside the gene matches. This CDR3 region has 16 residues. The germline gives CDR1 SGHNT, CDR2 YYREEE (reference sequence). The CDR3 protein is CASSSTSGGVGDTQYF. In nucleotides, the CDR3 is TGTGCCAGCAGCAGTACTAGCGGGGGGGTGGGAGATACGCAGTATTTT.

The DNA for the CDR3 is TGTGCCAGCAGCTTAAGGGGGAACACCGGGGAGCTGTTTTTT. This translates into CASSLRGNTGELFF. This chain joins TRBV7-9 and TRBJ2-2; D is perhaps TRBD1 (5 bases). The CDR3 length is 14 residues. V was shortened by 2 bases and J by 1 base, with 5 bases between the two germline ends. In germline, CDR1 is SEHNR, CDR2 FQNEAQ (reference sequence). Full variable domain (rest looked up from reference TRBV7-9 and TRBJ2-2): DTGVSQNPRHKITKRGQNVTFRCDPISEHNRLYWYRQTLGQGPEFLTYFQNEAQLEKSRLLSDRFSAERPKGSFSTLEIQRTEQGDSAMYLCASSLRGNTGELFFGEGSRLTVL.

J is TRBJ1-1 and V is TRBV11-2, with D perhaps TRBD1 (6 bases). Trimming took off 5 bases at V and 2 bases at J, with 15 bases between the two ends. This CDR3 region has 15 residues. From germline, CDR1 is SGHAT and CDR2 FQNNGV. As DNA, the CDR3 is TGTGCCAGCAGCCCCATTCGGGACAACAACACTGAAGCTTTCTTT. It encodes CASSPIRDNNTEAFF. The whole variable domain, remainder taken from reference TRBV11-2 and TRBJ1-1, is EAGVAQSPRYKIIEKRQSVAFWCNPISGHATLYWYQQILGQGPKLLIQFQNNGVVDDSQLPKDRFSAERLKGVDSTLKIQPAKLEDSAVYLCASSPIRDNNTEAFFGQGTRLTVV.

J is TRBJ2-7 and V is TRBV7-8; D may be TRBD2 (5 bases). This CDR3 has 14 amino acids. Trimming pared 4 bases from V and 3 bases from J, leaving 13 bases between. From germline, CDR1 is SGHVS and CDR2 FQNEAQ. The CDR3 DNA is TGTGCCAGCAGCTCACTAGGAGGCATCTACGAGCAGTACTTC. It is translated as CASSSLGGIYEQYF.

V usage is TRBV5-6 and J usage is TRBJ2-7; possible D gene TRBD1, 5 bases. The CDR3 is made up of 16 amino acids. CDR1 and CDR2 (germline): SGHDT, YYEEEE. Trimming removed 3 bases from V and 3 bases from J, with 19 bases in between. The CDR3 DNA is TGTGCCAGCAGCTCACGCTCTCAGGGTGTTCGCTACGAGCAGTACTTC. Translated, it gives CASSSRSQGVRYEQYF.